This T cell receptor (beta chain) was found in a study of control samples from healthy donors and cancer patients. The CDR3 extends over 14 amino acids. V shed 1 base and J shed 4 bases, with 8 bases lying between them. Per the germline V gene, CDR1 is LNHNV and CDR2 is YYDKDF (reference sequence). Libraries were prepared by immunoSEQ multiplex PCR; TCRdb keeps only in-frame clonotypes and omits some of them. The sample records roughly 98,000 clones, just over 90% being singletons. The sample comprised blood. The chain combines TRBV15 with TRBJ1-5; D call uncertain. This TCR derives from a man aged 18 to 29 in good health. CDR3 protein: CATSRVGGNQPQHF. Written as DNA, the CDR3 is TGTGCCACCAGCAGAGTAGGTGGGAATCAGCCCCAGCATTTT. Complete variable domain (other parts from reference TRBV15 and TRBJ1-5): DAMVIQNPRYQVTQFGKPVTLSCSQTLNHNVMYWYQQKSSQAPKLLFHYYDKDFNNEADTPDNFQSRRPNTSFCFLDIRSPGLGDTAMYLCATSRVGGNQPQHFGDGTRLSIL.